This T cell receptor beta chain is drawn from a study of T cells after yellow fever vaccination. Study at large: The authors prepared low-cell-number fractions using SMART-Seq v4 Ultra Low Input. Findings and limits, study-wide: Repertoires sorted by FACS could include abundant clonotypes that are contaminants from the bulk population. Most primary-vaccination clones reappeared after the booster (about 95% CD4, roughly 88% CD8).

This CDR3 is 13 amino acids long. V lost 4 bases to trimming and J lost 0 bases, with 7 bases between them. The germline V gene has CDR1 KGHSH and CDR2 LQKENI. This clonotype was counted ten times or more. Its antigen is currently unknown. 5'RACE template switching added a universal primer site and UMIs to TCR cDNA. TCRdb reanalysed the 5' RACE reads using MiXCR and keeps one entry per CDR3 protein. This sample carries about 350,000 distinct CDR3 sequences, approximately 12% of them seen once, and the ten largest clones take 3.2%. This clonotype was obtained from a man in his late teens or twenties who received the YFV17D yellow fever vaccine. The sequencing used CD4+ T cells sorted from PBMCs, collected 15 days after the yellow fever booster vaccination. The V and J genes are TRBV18 and TRBJ2-7; D ambiguous. CDR3 in DNA: TGTGCCAGCTCACTACTGAGCTCCTACGAGCAGTACTTC. Protein sequence: CASSLLSSYEQYF.